Shown below are 17 T cell receptor beta chains from a single sample sequenced in a study of graft-versus-host responses after intestinal transplantation. This table comes from immunoSEQ multiplex PCR, and its TCRdb copy is limited to in-frame clones, with some not included. Of about 120,000 clones detected, around 90% appear once; the ten largest clones hold about 0.2%. Their specific antigens are unknown. Source: unstimulated CD4+ T cells sorted from spleen or lymph node cells, taken before transplant. All receptors come from a human donor who was the organ donor for an intestinal transplant.

The chain couples TRBV7-2 to TRBJ2-7; 9 bases are shared with TRBD2. V was clipped by 5 bases and J by 5 bases; unmatched bases: 10. CDR3 length: 15 residues. CDR1 is SGHTA and CDR2 is FQGNSA in the germline V gene. The CDR3 DNA reads TGTGCCAGCAGCCCTAGGGCAGCGGGAGGTAACGAGCAGTACTTC. Translated: CASSPRAAGGNEQYF.

The rearrangement uses TRBV5-4 and TRBJ2-7; 8 bases line up with TRBD2. Germline-derived CDR1 and CDR2 are SGHNT and YYREEE (reference sequence). The CDR3 sequence is 15 residues long. The trim removed 0 bases at V and 3 bases at J, leaving 5 bases unmatched. The CDR3 sequence: CASSLASGSIYEQYF. DNA for the CDR3: TGTGCCAGCAGCTTGGCAAGCGGGAGCATCTACGAGCAGTACTTC.

V is TRBV21-1 and J is TRBJ2-1. TRBV21-1 is recorded as a pseudogene. The CDR3 runs to 16 residues. The CDR3: CASSFWASHTYNEQFF. As DNA, the CDR3 is TGTGCCAGCTCCTTTTGGGCTAGTCATACTTACAATGAGCAGTTCTTC.

V usage is TRBV5-1 and J usage is TRBJ2-7; 7 bases agree with TRBD2. Losses at the gene ends were 4 bases for V and 4 bases for J; bases not matched to a gene: 8. Looked up from germline, CDR1 is SGHRS and CDR2 is YFSETQ. There are 14 residues in the CDR3. In DNA form, the CDR3 reads TGCGCCAGCAGCCTTACGGGAGGCTTTTACGAGCAGTACTTC. Translating gives CASSLTGGFYEQYF. The entire variable domain, with the rest obtained from reference TRBV5-1 and TRBJ2-7, is as follows: KAGVTQTPRYLIKTRGQQVTLSCSPISGHRSVSWYQQTPGQGLQFLFEYFSETQRNKGNFPGRFSGRQFSNSRSEMNVSTLELGDSALYLCASSLTGGFYEQYFGPGTRLTVT.

The chain uses TRBV4-3 and TRBJ1-3; no firm D call. Per germline, CDR1 LGHNA and CDR2 YSLEER. The CDR3 consists of 13 residues. V lost 1 base to trimming and J lost 4 bases, with 5 bases between them. The CDR3 is CASSQGRGNTIYF. Here the CDR3 DNA reads TGCGCCAGCAGCCAAGGTCGGGGAAACACCATATATTTT.

The rearrangement joins TRBV5-4 to TRBJ2-2; 10 bases agree with TRBD1. Germline values: CDR1 SGHNT, CDR2 YYREEE (reference sequence). V dropped 4 bases and J dropped 2; count of bases not matched to a gene: 5. This CDR3 is 16 amino acids long. The CDR3 sequence: CASSHRDRGNTGELFF. CDR3 coding DNA: TGTGCCAGCAGCCACCGGGACAGGGGAAACACCGGGGAGCTGTTTTTT.

V usage is TRBV5-8 and J usage is TRBJ1-2; tentatively, D is TRBD1 (6 bases). Germline loops: CDR1 SGHTS, CDR2 YDEGEE. Trimming shortened V by 2 bases and J by 5 bases, and 10 bases separated the two germline ends. There are 13 residues in the CDR3. CDR3 sequence: CASSFRGRYGYTF. The CDR3 nucleotides are TGTGCCAGCAGCTTTCGGGGGCGTTATGGCTACACCTTC.

This sequence joins TRBV19 and TRBJ2-1, with TRBD1 identical over 9 bases. V lost 6 bases and J lost 5; bases outside the gene matches: 8. The CDR3 is 15 residues long. CDR1 and CDR2 (germline): LNHDA, SQIVND (reference sequence). This CDR3 is CASSHPGQGNNEQFF. The CDR3 nucleotides are TGTGCCAGTAGCCATCCGGGACAGGGAAACAATGAGCAGTTCTTC.

The CDR3 region is CASSNPGRGSSYEQYF. Written as DNA, the CDR3 is TGTGCCAGTAGTAACCCTGGCAGGGGATCGTCCTACGAGCAGTACTTC. The chain employs TRBV19 and TRBJ2-7; possible D gene TRBD1, 6 bases. Trimming took 4 bases from V and 1 from J, leaving 17 bases between them. The CDR3 extends over 16 amino acids. CDR1 and CDR2 from the germline V gene are LNHDA and SQIVND (reference sequence).

V usage is TRBV6-5 and J usage is TRBJ2-7; 10 bases align to TRBD2. The CDR3 is made up of 15 amino acids. Unmatched junction bases numbered 4, after V lost 0 bases and J lost 5 bases. Looked up from germline, CDR1 is MNHEY and CDR2 is SVGAGI. This chain's CDR3 is CASSYSGTSAHEQYF. The CDR3 DNA reads as TGTGCCAGCAGTTACTCTGGGACTAGCGCGCACGAGCAGTACTTC.

The sample holds one count of this clone. This sequence joins TRBV30 and TRBJ2-2, with D perhaps matching TRBD1 (5 bases). The CDR3 has 13 residues. Looked up from germline, CDR1 is GTSNPN and CDR2 is SVGIG (reference sequence). V lost 4 bases, J lost 4 bases, and 10 bases lay in between. The CDR3 DNA reads as TGTGCCTGGAACCAAAGGGGCACCGGGGAGCTGTTTTTT. Its protein product is CAWNQRGTGELFF.

The chain joins TRBV7-2 to TRBJ1-1; D ambiguous. Trimming removed 4 bases at V and 3 bases at J, with 12 bases between. Germline CDR1 and CDR2: SGHTA and FQGNSA. The CDR3 has 14 residues. The CDR3 region is CASSSRFPDTEAFF. The CDR3 DNA reads TGTGCCAGCAGCTCCCGGTTCCCAGACACTGAAGCTTTCTTT.

This chain uses TRBV6-1 with TRBJ1-4; D is perhaps TRBD1 (5 bases). CDR1 and CDR2 from the germline V gene are MNHNS and SASEGT. The length of the CDR3 is 12 residues. Trimming left V 7 bases short and J 5 bases short, with 8 bases between. The CDR3 sequence: CASMGQNEKLFF. CDR3 coding DNA: TGTGCCAGCATGGGGCAGAATGAAAAACTGTTTTTT.

The V call is TRBV28, the J call TRBJ2-1; D is perhaps TRBD2 (5 bases). The germline V and J ends were trimmed by 6 bases and 8 bases, with 11 bases remaining between them. The CDR3 runs 12 residues. Germline CDR1 reads MDHEN; CDR2 reads SYDVKM. This chain's CDR3 is CASSSDFDEQFF. The CDR3 coding sequence is TGTGCCAGCAGCTCGGACTTTGATGAGCAGTTCTTC.

The chain recombines TRBV25-1 with TRBJ1-2; 11 positions match TRBD1. The CDR3 sequence is 14 residues long. With V trimmed by 3 bases and J by 6 bases, 3 bases remained unmatched. The germline gives CDR1 MGHDK, CDR2 SYGVNS. The CDR3 loop is CASSEMGQGDGYTF. As DNA, the CDR3 is TGTGCCAGCAGTGAGATGGGACAGGGGGATGGCTACACCTTC.

Comment on this clone: This CDR3 is also generated by other DNA sequences in the sample. The genes are TRBV19 and TRBJ2-1; 10 bases agree with TRBD2. CDR3 length: 14 amino acids. Per the germline V gene, CDR1 is LNHDA and CDR2 is SQIVND (reference sequence). J lost 5 bases, V lost 3 bases, and 1 base had no gene match. CDR3 nucleotide sequence: TGTGCCAGTAGTATGGGACTAGCGAACAATGAGCAGTTCTTC. Amino acid sequence: CASSMGLANNEQFF.

The chain uses TRBV30 and TRBJ2-7, with a weak D call TRBD2 (5 bases). The CDR3 totals 13 residues. The V gene lost 3 bases and the J gene lost 0 bases, with 9 bases spanning the gap. Germline V gene data show CDR1 as GTSNPN and CDR2 as SVGIG (reference sequence). The CDR3 DNA reads as TGTGCCTGGAGCGAGGGAAGCTCCTACGAGCAGTACTTC. Its protein product is CAWSEGSSYEQYF.